This entry concerns a single T cell receptor (beta chain). A single base separates this from a much larger clone, so it may be a read error. The data were taken from a study of shared clonotypes between healthy human individuals. Unsorted PBMCs provided DNA that was sequenced on ten immunoSEQ deep assay plates. Assay used: immunoSEQ multiplex PCR; TCRdb lists only in-frame clones, some missing. The sample carries 500,000 to 650,000 clones, around three quarters recorded once. From germline, CDR1 is SGHNT and CDR2 YENEEA. The CDR3 contains 14 residues. The sequenced sample consisted of PBMCs. The source is a woman aged 40 to 49 in good health. Some clones in this sample may be carry-over from other donors' samples. The chain recombines TRBV11-3 with TRBJ1-1, with D uncertain. CDR3 coding DNA: TGTGCCAGCAGCTTAGAGGGCGGGAACGCTGAAGCTTTCTTT. This sequence encodes CASSLEGGNAEAFF.